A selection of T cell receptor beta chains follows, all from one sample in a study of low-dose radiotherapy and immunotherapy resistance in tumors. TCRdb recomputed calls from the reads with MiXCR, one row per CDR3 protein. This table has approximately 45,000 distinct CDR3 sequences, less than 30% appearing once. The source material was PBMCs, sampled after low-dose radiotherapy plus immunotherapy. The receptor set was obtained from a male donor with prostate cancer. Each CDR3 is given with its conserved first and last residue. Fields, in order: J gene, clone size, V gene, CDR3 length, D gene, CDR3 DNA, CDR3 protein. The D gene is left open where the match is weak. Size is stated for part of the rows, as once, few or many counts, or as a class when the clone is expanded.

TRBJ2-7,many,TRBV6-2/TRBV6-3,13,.,TGTGCCAGCAGTTACGATGACAGGCGCGAGCAGTACTTC,CASSYDDRREQYF
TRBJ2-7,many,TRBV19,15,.,TGTGCCAGTAGTATACACGCCGGGCAGGGCGGCGAGCAGTACTTC,CASSIHAGQGGEQYF
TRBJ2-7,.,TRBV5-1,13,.,TGCGCCAGCAGCTTGGTAACTACCTACGAGCAGTACTTC,CASSLVTTYEQYF
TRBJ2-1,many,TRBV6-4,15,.,TGTGCCAGCAAGCCCAGTTTCTTCACCTACAATGAGCAGTTCTTC,CASKPSFFTYNEQFF
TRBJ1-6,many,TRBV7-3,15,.,TGTGCCAGCAGCTTACAGGGAATGGGTAATTCACCCCTCCACTTT,CASSLQGMGNSPLHF
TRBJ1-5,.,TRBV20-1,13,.,TGCAGTGCTGGCGGGAAGGGTAATCAGCCCCAGCATTTT,CSAGGKGNQPQHF
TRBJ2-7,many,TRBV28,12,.,TGTGCCAGCAGTTTATATGGGGAAGAGCAGTACTTC,CASSLYGEEQYF
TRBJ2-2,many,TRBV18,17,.,TGTGCCAGCTCACCCCGAGGGAGAGGACTGAACACCGGGGAGCTGTTTTTT,CASSPRGRGLNTGELFF
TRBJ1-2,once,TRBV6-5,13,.,TGTGCCAGCAGTGATTGGGATGGCTATGGCTACACCTTC,CASSDWDGYGYTF
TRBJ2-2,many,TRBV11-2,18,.,TGTGCCAGCAGCTCCCCTGGCGACAGGTGGGGGGACACCGGGGAGCTGTTTTTT,CASSSPGDRWGDTGELFF
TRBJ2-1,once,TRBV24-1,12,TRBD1,TGTGCCACCGGACAGGGTTACAATGAGCAGTTCTTC,CATGQGYNEQFF
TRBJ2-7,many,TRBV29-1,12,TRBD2,TGCAGCGTTAAACTAGCGGCCTACGAGCAGTACTTC,CSVKLAAYEQYF
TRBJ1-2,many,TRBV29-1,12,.,TGCAGCGTTAGGACAGATCCCTATGGCTACACCTTC,CSVRTDPYGYTF
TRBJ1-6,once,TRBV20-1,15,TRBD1,TGCAGTGCTAGTCCCGCAGGGGGCTATAATTCACCCCTCCACTTT,CSASPAGGYNSPLHF
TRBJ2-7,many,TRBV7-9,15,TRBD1,TGTGCCAGCAGCCCGGATGGACAGGGCGGTGCCGAGCAGTACTTC,CASSPDGQGGAEQYF
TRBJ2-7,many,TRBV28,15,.,TGTGCCAGCATTGACAGGCAATTCCCATCCTACGAGCAGTACTTC,CASIDRQFPSYEQYF
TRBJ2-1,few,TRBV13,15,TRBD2,TGTGCCAGCAAGTTTTCATCGGGAGGGGGAAATGAGCAGTTCTTC,CASKFSSGGGNEQFF
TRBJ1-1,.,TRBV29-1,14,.,TGCAGCGTTGAAGGGGAAGAGGGGAACACTGAAGCTTTCTTT,CSVEGEEGNTEAFF
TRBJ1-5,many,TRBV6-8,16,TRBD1,TGTGCCAGCAGCCGGTACCGGGACAGTCTCAATCAGCCCCAGCATTTT,CASSRYRDSLNQPQHF
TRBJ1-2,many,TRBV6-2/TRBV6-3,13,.,TGTGCCAGCAACACTGCAGCCAGAGATGGCTACACCTTC,CASNTAARDGYTF
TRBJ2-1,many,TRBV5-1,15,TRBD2,TGCGCCAGCAGCGCCGGGGGGAATCTACAATATGAGCAGTTCTTC,CASSAGGNLQYEQFF
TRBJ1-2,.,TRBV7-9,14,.,TGTGCCAGCAGCTCGGGAACAGTCCCCCGTGGCTACACCTTC,CASSSGTVPRGYTF
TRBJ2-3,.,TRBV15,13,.,TGTGCCACCAGCAGAGACCGTCCGAATACGCAGTATTTT,CATSRDRPNTQYF
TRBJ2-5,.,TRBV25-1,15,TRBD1,TGTGCCAGCCAATGGGGACAGGGGGCGTTAAAGACCCAGTACTTC,CASQWGQGALKTQYF
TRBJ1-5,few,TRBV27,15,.,TGTGCCAGCAGTTTATCGGTCCAGAGCAATCAGCCCCAGCATTTT,CASSLSVQSNQPQHF
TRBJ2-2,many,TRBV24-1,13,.,TGTGCCACCAGTGATTTGCGAGCCGGGGAGCTGTTTTTT,CATSDLRAGELFF
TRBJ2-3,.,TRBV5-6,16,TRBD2,TGTGCCAGCAGCCTCGGACTAGCGGAGTACATAGATACGCAGTATTTT,CASSLGLAEYIDTQYF
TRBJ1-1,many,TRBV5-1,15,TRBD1,TGCGCCAGCAGCTTGGAATACCAGGGGGGGACTGAAGCTTTCTTT,CASSLEYQGGTEAFF